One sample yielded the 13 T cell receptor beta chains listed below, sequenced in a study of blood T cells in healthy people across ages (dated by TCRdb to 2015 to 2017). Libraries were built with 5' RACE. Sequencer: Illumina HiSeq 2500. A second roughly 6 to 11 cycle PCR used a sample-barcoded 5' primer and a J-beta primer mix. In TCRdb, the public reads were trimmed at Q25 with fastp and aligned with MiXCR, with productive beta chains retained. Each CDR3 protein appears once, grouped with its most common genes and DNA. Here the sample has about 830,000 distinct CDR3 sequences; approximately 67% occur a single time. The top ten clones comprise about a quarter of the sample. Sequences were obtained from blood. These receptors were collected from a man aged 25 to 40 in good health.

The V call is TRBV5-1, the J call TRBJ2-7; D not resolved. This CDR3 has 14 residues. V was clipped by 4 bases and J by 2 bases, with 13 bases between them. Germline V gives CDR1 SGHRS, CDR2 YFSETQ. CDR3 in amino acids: CASSQRPTAYEQYF. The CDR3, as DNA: TGCGCCAGCAGCCAGAGACCAACAGCCTACGAGCAGTACTTC.

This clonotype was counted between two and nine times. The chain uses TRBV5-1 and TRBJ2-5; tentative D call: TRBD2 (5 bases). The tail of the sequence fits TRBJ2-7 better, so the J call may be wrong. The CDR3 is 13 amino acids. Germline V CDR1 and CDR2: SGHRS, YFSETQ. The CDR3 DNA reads TGCGCCAGCAGCACCGGATCGGGGAACGAGCAGTACTTC. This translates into CASSTGSGNEQYF.

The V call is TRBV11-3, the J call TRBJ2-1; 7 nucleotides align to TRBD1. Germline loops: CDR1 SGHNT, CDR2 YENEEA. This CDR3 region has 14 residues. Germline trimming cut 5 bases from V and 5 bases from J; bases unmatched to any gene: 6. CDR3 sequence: CASSQGQSHNEQFF. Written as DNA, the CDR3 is TGTGCCAGCAGCCAGGGACAGTCCCACAATGAGCAGTTCTTC. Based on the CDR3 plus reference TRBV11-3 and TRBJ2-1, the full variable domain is EAGVVQSPRYKIIEKKQPVAFWCNPISGHNTLYWYLQNLGQGPELLIRYENEEAVDDSQLPKDRFSAERLKGVDSTLKIQPAELGDSAVYLCASSQGQSHNEQFFGPGTRLTVL.

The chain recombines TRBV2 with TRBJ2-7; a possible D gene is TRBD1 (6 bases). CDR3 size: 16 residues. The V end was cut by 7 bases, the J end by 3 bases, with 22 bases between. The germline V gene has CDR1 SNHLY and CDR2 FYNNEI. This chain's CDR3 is CASNPAAGVYVYEQYF. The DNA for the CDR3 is TGTGCCAGCAACCCGGCGGCAGGGGTTTATGTCTACGAGCAGTACTTC.

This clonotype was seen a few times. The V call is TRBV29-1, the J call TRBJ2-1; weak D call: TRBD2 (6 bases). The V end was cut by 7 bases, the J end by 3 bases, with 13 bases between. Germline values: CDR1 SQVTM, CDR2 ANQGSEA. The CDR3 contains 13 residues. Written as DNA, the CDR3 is TGCAGCGCGGGAGAGGGGCACTACAATGAGCAGTTCTTC. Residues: CSAGEGHYNEQFF.

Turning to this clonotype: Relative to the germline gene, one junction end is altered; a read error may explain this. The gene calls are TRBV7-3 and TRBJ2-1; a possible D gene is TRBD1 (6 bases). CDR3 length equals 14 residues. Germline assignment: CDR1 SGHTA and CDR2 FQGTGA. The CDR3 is CASSYNGRDNEQLF. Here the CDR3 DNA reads TGTGCCAGCAGCTACAACGGACGGGACAATGAGCAGTTATTC.

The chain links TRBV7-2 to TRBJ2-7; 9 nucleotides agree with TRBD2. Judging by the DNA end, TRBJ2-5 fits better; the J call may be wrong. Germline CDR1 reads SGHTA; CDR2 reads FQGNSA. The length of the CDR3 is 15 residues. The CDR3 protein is CASSFSRGGLETQYF. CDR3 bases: TGTGCCAGCAGCTTTTCGCGGGGGGGCCTAGAGACCCAGTACTTC.

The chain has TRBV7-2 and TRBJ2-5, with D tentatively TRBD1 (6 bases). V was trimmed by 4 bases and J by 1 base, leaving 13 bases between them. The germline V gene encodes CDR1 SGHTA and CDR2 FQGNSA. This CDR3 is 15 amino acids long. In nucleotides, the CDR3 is TGTGCCAGCAGCTACCAACAGGGTCCCCAAGAGACCCAGTACTTC. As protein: CASSYQQGPQETQYF.

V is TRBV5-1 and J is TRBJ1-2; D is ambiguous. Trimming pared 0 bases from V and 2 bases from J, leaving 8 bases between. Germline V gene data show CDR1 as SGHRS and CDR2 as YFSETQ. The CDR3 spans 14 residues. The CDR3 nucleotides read TGCGCCAGCAGCTTGGTGGACGGAAACTATGGCTACACCTTC. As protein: CASSLVDGNYGYTF.

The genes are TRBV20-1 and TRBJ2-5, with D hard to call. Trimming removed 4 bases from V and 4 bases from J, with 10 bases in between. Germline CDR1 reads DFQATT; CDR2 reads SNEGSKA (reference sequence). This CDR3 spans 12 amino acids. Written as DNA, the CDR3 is TGCAGTGCTAACTCTGTCCCAGAGACCCAGTACTTC. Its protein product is CSANSVPETQYF.

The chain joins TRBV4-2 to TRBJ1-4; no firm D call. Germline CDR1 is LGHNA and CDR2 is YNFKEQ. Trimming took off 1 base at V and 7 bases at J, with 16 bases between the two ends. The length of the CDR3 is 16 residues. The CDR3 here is CASSQVGTAGGEKLFF. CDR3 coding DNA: TGTGCCAGCAGCCAAGTTGGTACTGCAGGAGGTGAAAAACTGTTTTTT.

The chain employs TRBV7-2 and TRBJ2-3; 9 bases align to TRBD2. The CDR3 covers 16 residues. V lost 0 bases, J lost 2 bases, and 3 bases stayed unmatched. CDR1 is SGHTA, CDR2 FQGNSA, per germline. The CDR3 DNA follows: TGTGCCAGCAGCTTAGCTCTAGCGGGGAACACAGATACGCAGTATTTT. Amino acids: CASSLALAGNTDTQYF.

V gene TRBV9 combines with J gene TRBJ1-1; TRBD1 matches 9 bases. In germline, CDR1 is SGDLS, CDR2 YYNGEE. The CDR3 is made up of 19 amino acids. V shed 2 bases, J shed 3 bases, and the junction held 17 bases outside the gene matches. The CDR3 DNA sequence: TGTGCCAGCAGCGTTCATGGGACAGGGTCGGGGAAAAGGGACACTGAAGCTTTCTTT. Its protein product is CASSVHGTGSGKRDTEAFF.